One and the same sample provided the 20 T cell receptor beta chains below, sequenced in a study of shared clonotypes between healthy human individuals. The data were produced by immunoSEQ multiplex PCR, yet TCRdb's version contains in-frame clones alone and is incomplete. The table lists about 2.4 million clones, around nine tenths of them singletons. Sequencing was done on a sample of naive CD4+ T cells sorted from blood. Subset defined: CD45RA+ positively selected. The receptor set was obtained from a man younger than 35 in good health.

Concerning this clone: At the DNA level, this CDR3 is encoded by other sequences in the same sample as well. This CDR3 is CASSYGQGPTEAFF. CDR3 nucleotide sequence: TGTGCCAGCAGTTATGGGCAGGGCCCAACTGAAGCTTTCTTT. The chain couples TRBV6-6 to TRBJ1-1, with D maybe TRBD1 (5 bases). Trimming left V 3 bases short and J 5 bases short, with 13 bases between. The CDR3 length is 14 residues. Germline V gene data show CDR1 as MNHNY and CDR2 as SVGAGI (reference sequence).

The chain combines TRBV19 with TRBJ1-2; D not certain. CDR1 and CDR2 (germline): LNHDA, SQIVND (reference sequence). V shed 5 bases and J shed 8 bases, with 15 bases lying between them. The CDR3 consists of 13 residues. CDR3: CASSLEAGKGYTF. The CDR3 DNA reads as TGTGCCAGTAGTCTCGAGGCAGGCAAGGGCTACACCTTC.

V gene TRBV5-6 combines with J gene TRBJ2-7, with a weak D call TRBD2 (5 bases). The V and J ends lost 9 bases and 0 bases respectively, with 19 bases between them. This CDR3 region has 15 residues. From germline, CDR1 is SGHDT and CDR2 YYEEEE. CDR3: CATKIRGGVSYEQYF. CDR3 bases: TGTGCCACGAAGATTCGAGGAGGAGTCTCCTACGAGCAGTACTTC.

The CDR3 DNA reads TGTGCCAGCAGCCGCCAACCAGGGGGGCCTCTTTCGGATGAAAAACTGTTTTTT. This encodes CASSRQPGGPLSDEKLFF. The chain recombines TRBV4-2 with TRBJ1-4; 7 nucleotides match TRBD1. J was trimmed by 6 bases and V by 4 bases; bases with no gene match: 17. The germline gives CDR1 LGHNA, CDR2 YNFKEQ. This CDR3 region has 18 residues.

The genes are TRBV30 and TRBJ2-2; D may be TRBD1 or TRBD2 (5 bases each). The V gene lost 3 bases and the J gene lost 4 bases, with 15 bases spanning the gap. Germline V gene data show CDR1 as GTSNPN and CDR2 as SVGIG (reference sequence). This CDR3 has 15 amino acids. CDR3 DNA: TGTGCCTGGAGATCCGGGACCCGGGTCACCGGGGAGCTGTTTTTT. Protein sequence: CAWRSGTRVTGELFF.

J is TRBJ2-3 and V is TRBV10-2, with D possibly called TRBD1 or TRBD2 (5 bases each). Germline CDR1 reads WSHSY; CDR2 reads SAAADI. CDR3 length: 16 residues. Trimming shortened V by 5 bases and J by 2 bases, and 17 bases separated the two germline ends. The CDR3 DNA follows: TGCGCCAGCAGTAATTCGGGGCCGAGTATCACAGATACGCAGTATTTT. The encoded protein is CASSNSGPSITDTQYF.

About this clone: Other DNA sequences in the same sample also yield this CDR3. This CDR3 is CASSLEGNTIYF. The CDR3, as DNA: TGTGCCAGCAGCTTGGAAGGAAACACCATATATTTT. This chain joins TRBV5-5 and TRBJ1-3; D not resolved. This CDR3 is built from 12 residues. V gave up 0 bases and J gave up 4 bases, with 2 bases separating them. CDR1 and CDR2 from the germline V gene are SGHKS and YYEKEE (reference sequence).

The chain has TRBV6-5 and TRBJ2-7; D may be TRBD2 (5 bases). Germline CDR1 MNHEY, CDR2 SVGAGI. The CDR3 length is 13 residues. V was pared by 5 bases and J by 5 bases, with 13 bases between. CDR3 sequence: CASSRSSPNEQYF. For the CDR3, the DNA is TGTGCCAGCAGTAGGTCTAGCCCAAACGAGCAGTACTTC.

This sequence joins TRBV16 and TRBJ1-1, with 9 bases lining up with TRBD1. CDR1 is KGHSY and CDR2 is FQNENV in the germline V gene. The V gene end was trimmed by 0 bases and the J gene end by 5 bases; junction bases not matched to a gene: 4. The CDR3 spans 15 residues. The CDR3 spells CASSQSPGQGTEAFF. DNA of the CDR3: TGTGCCAGCAGCCAATCTCCCGGACAGGGGACTGAAGCTTTCTTT.

This chain connects TRBV12-5 to TRBJ1-2; 7 bases are shared with TRBD1. In germline, CDR1 is LGHNT, CDR2 FRNRAP. The CDR3 is 19 amino acids. The trim removed 0 bases at V and 4 bases at J, leaving 17 bases unmatched. The CDR3: CASGLVPPQGVSRLYGYTF. DNA for the CDR3: TGTGCTAGTGGTTTGGTACCCCCCCAGGGGGTCAGCCGCCTCTATGGCTACACCTTC.

This rearrangement joins TRBV6-5 to TRBJ1-6, with TRBD1 matching over 7 bases. Per germline, CDR1 MNHEY and CDR2 SVGAGI. Germline trimming cut 6 bases from V and 5 bases from J; bases unmatched to any gene: 7. This CDR3 comprises 15 residues. The CDR3 bases are TGTGCCAGCAGCGACAGGGAGCGGGATAATTCACCCCTCCACTTT. Amino acids: CASSDRERDNSPLHF.

This clone was seen just once. At one end the junction does not follow the germline gene, possibly because of a read error. J is TRBJ1-1 and V is TRBV7-2; D is uncertain. CDR1 is SGHTA, CDR2 FQGNSA, per germline. The CDR3 extends over 14 amino acids. The CDR3 is CASSIARKGTEAFF. The CDR3 nucleotides are TGTGCCAGCAGCATAGCTAGGAAAGGGACTGAAGCTTTCTTT. Using reference TRBV7-2 and TRBJ1-1 for the parts outside the CDR3, the full variable domain is GAGVSQSPSNKVTEKGKDVELRCDPISGHTALYWYRQSLGQGLEFLIYFQGNSAPDKSGLPSDRFSAERTGGSVSTLTIQRTQQEDSAVYLCASSIARKGTEAFFGQGTRLTVV.

The chain carries TRBV11-2 and TRBJ2-4; unclear D gene. Between the trimmed V and J ends, which lost 2 bases and 7 bases, there was a span of 9 bases. Germline V gene data show CDR1 as SGHAT and CDR2 as FQNNGV. The CDR3 is 13 residues long. The CDR3 region has the DNA TGTGCCAGCAGCTTATCCAACGGGAACATTCAGTACTTC. Translating gives CASSLSNGNIQYF.

The chain uses TRBV5-4 and TRBJ2-2; D might be TRBD2 (6 bases). In germline, CDR1 is SGHNT, CDR2 YYREEE (reference sequence). Trimming cost V 4 bases and J 2 bases, with 15 bases left between them. The CDR3 loop spans 16 amino acids. The CDR3 is CASSRNSGANTGELFF. CDR3 coding DNA: TGTGCCAGCAGCAGAAATAGCGGAGCTAACACCGGGGAGCTGTTTTTT.

The chain joins TRBV29-1 to TRBJ2-5, with TRBD1 matching over 8 bases. Matching the DNA end better, TRBJ2-7 makes the J call doubtful. There are 14 residues in the CDR3. Germline V gene sequence: CDR1 SQVTM, CDR2 ANQGSEA. CDR3 amino acids: CSASGGTGPSEQYF. CDR3 bases: TGCAGCGCCAGCGGAGGGACAGGACCGTCCGAGCAGTACTTC.

The gene calls are TRBV5-6 and TRBJ2-5; D perhaps matches TRBD1 (6 bases). The CDR3 has 15 residues. V was shortened by 1 base and J by 2 bases, with 12 bases between the two germline ends. From germline, CDR1 is SGHDT and CDR2 YYEEEE. The CDR3, as DNA: TGTGCCAGCAGCTTGCAACAGGGCATTCAAGAGACCCAGTACTTC. Encoded protein: CASSLQQGIQETQYF.

In this sample, this clone turned up once. This sequence joins TRBV11-2 and TRBJ1-6; possible D gene TRBD1, 6 bases. CDR3 length: 15 amino acids. CDR1 and CDR2 (germline): SGHAT, FQNNGV. V dropped 1 base and J dropped 7 bases, with 11 bases sitting between them. The CDR3 loop reads CASSLATGDNSPLHF. CDR3 coding DNA: TGTGCCAGCAGCTTAGCGACAGGAGACAATTCACCCCTCCACTTT.

V usage is TRBV5-6 and J usage is TRBJ2-5; D is unresolved. V was cut by 0 bases and J by 3 bases, with 15 bases left in between. Germline V gene lookup returns CDR1 SGHDT and CDR2 YYEEEE. CDR3 length: 16 residues. CDR3 sequence (DNA): TGTGCCAGCAGCTTGGCGCCCACGGTAAAGGAAGAGACCCAGTACTTC. Translating gives CASSLAPTVKEETQYF. Using reference TRBV5-6 and TRBJ2-5 for the parts outside the CDR3, the full variable domain is DAGVTQSPTHLIKTRGQQVTLRCSPKSGHDTVSWYQQALGQGPQFIFQYYEEEERQRGNFPDRFSGHQFPNYSSELNVNALLLGDSALYLCASSLAPTVKEETQYFGPGTRLLVL.

The chain employs TRBV19 and TRBJ1-5; 7 bases align to TRBD1. V was clipped by 3 bases and J by 2 bases; unmatched bases: 7. The CDR3 is 16 residues long. Per the germline V gene, CDR1 is LNHDA and CDR2 is SQIVND (reference sequence). CDR3: CASSISDRVRNQPQHF. The CDR3 nucleotides read TGTGCCAGTAGTATCTCAGACAGGGTACGCAATCAGCCCCAGCATTTT.

The rearrangement links TRBV13 to TRBJ1-1; D gene uncertain. Trimming left V 3 bases short and J 7 bases short, with 18 bases between. Per the germline V gene, CDR1 is PRHDT and CDR2 is FYEKMQ (reference sequence). This CDR3 region has 15 residues. CDR3 sequence reads: CASSFSPPSVGEAFF. For the CDR3, the DNA is TGTGCCAGCAGCTTCAGCCCCCCCAGCGTAGGTGAAGCTTTCTTT.